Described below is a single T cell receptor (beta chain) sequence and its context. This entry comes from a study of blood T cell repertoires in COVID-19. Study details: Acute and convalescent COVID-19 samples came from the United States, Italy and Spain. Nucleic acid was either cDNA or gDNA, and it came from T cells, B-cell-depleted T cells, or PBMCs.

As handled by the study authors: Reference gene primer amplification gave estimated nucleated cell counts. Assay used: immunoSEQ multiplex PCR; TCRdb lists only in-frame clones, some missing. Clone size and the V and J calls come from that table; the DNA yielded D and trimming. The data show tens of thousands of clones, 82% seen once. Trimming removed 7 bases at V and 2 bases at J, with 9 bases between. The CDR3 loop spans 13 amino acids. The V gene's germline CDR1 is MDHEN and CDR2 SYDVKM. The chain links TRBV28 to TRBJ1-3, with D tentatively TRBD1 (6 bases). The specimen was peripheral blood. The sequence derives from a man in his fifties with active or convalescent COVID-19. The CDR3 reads CASIEGAGNTIYF. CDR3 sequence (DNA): TGTGCCAGCATCGAGGGGGCTGGAAACACCATATATTTT.